This TCR beta chain was profiled in a study of T cells in localized non-small cell lung cancer. Trimming pared 7 bases from V and 0 bases from J, leaving 9 bases between. This CDR3 has 13 amino acids. Per the germline V gene, CDR1 is LNHDA and CDR2 is SQIVND (reference sequence). A note on this clone: As yet, its antigen is unknown.

Repertoires were generated with immunoSEQ multiplex PCR, while TCRdb's copy carries only in-frame clones and drops some. The table includes some 34,000 clones, around four fifths detected once. Study outcomes and limitations: A median of around 58 clones ranked among the top 100 in tumor appeared in adjacent lung. Maximal T cell clonality occurred in uninvolved adjacent lung, with tumor ranking below it.

The J gene is TRBJ1-1, the V gene TRBV19; TRBD1 might be the D (5 bases). This sequence was found in a male donor at least 60 years old with stage III squamous cell lung carcinoma. Sequences were derived from peripheral blood, sampled before any cancer treatment. CDR3 sequence: CASMWGMNTEAFF. Here the CDR3 DNA reads TGTGCCAGTATGTGGGGCATGAACACTGAAGCTTTCTTT.